This T cell receptor beta chain came from a study of cytomegalovirus exposure and HLA in healthy donors. Study overall: Within an early data release were roughly 83 million unique TCRs drawn from HLA-typed donors.

Healthy bone marrow donors formed the donor group. In its sample, this clone was seen a few times. Its antigen remains unknown. Overall study results and limits: DRB1 had the most TCR associations and HLA-C the fewest, a later analysis found, with rates varying by HLA locus. There were several of the most significant clusters that appeared linked to common viral pathogens in a later analysis.

Amplification used 60 Vbeta primers and 13 Jbeta primers. Measured with immunoSEQ multiplex PCR; TCRdb has only the in-frame clones, and not every one. In the table there are around 80,000 clones, around 62% of which are singletons. J gave up 10 bases and V 8 bases, and 10 bases lay outside the gene matches. CDR3 length: 12 residues. CDR1 is LNHDA and CDR2 is SQIVND in the germline V gene (reference sequence). This rearrangement joins TRBV19 to TRBJ1-1, with 7 bases fitting TRBD1. Source material: PBMCs. This sequence was found in a male donor in good health and CMV-seropositive. CDR3 coding DNA: TGTGCCAGTTTATCGGAAGACAGGGCAGCTTTCTTT. Its translation is CASLSEDRAAFF. Drawing the rest from reference TRBV19 and TRBJ1-1, the complete variable domain is DGGITQSPKYLFRKEGQNVTLSCEQNLNHDAMYWYRQDPGQGLRLIYYSQIVNDFQKGDIAEGYSVSREKKESFPLTVTSAQKNPTAFYLCASLSEDRAAFFGQGTRLTVV.